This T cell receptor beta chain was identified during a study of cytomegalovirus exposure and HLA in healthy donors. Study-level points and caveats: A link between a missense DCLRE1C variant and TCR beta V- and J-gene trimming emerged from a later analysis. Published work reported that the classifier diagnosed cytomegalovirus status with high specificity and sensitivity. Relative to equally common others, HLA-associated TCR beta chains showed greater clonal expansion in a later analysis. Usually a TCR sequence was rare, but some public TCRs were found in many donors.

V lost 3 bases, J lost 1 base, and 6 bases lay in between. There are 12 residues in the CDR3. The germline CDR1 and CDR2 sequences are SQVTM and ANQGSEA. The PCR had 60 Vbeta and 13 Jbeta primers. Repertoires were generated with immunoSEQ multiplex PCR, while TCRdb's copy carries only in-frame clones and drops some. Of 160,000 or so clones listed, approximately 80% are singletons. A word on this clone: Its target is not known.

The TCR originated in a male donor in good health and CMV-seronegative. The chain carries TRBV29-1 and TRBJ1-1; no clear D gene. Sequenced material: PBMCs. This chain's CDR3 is CSVEIGNTEAFF. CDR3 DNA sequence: TGCAGCGTTGAGATCGGGAACACTGAAGCTTTCTTT.